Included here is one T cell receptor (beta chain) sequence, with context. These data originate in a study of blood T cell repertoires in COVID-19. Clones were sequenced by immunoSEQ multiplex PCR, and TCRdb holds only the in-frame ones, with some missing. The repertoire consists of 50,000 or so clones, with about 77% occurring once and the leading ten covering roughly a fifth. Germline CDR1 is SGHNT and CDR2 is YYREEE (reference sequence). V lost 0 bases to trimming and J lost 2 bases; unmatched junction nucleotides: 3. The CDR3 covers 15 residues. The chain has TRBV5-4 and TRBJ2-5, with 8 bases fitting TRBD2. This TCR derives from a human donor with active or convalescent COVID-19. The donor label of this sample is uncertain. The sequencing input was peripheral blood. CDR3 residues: CASSLGPSGQETQYF. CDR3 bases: TGTGCCAGCAGCTTGGGACCTAGCGGGCAAGAGACCCAGTACTTC.